The table lists the clone carrying this T cell receptor beta chain with many counts. Germline V gives CDR1 MNHNS, CDR2 SASEGT. V lost 5 bases and J lost 7, with 14 bases in between. The CDR3 covers 13 residues. TCR beta CDR3 region amplification was performed from RNA transcripts. The study used the HTBI primer set for a first-round RT-PCR of the TCR CDR3. TCRdb itself ran the multiplex PCR reads through MiXCR, one entry per CDR3 protein. The sample comprises some 600,000 distinct CDR3 sequences, approximately 15% of which are singletons, and 5.8% rests with the top ten. This sample was taken from a study of T cells in Graves' hyperthyroidism and ophthalmopathy.

The V call is TRBV6-1, the J call TRBJ2-5; D may match TRBD1 or TRBD2 (5 bases each). The source is a woman younger than 45 with Graves' hyperthyroidism that later progressed to Graves' ophthalmopathy. Material: blood. CDR3 region: CASSRGVGGTQYF. Written as DNA, the CDR3 is TGTGCCAGCAGTAGAGGGGTCGGCGGGACCCAGTACTTC.